The source of this TCR beta chain is a study of molecular identifiers for immune sequencing clone quantification. The CDR3 totals 15 residues. CDR1 is MNHEY, CDR2 SMNVEV, per germline (reference sequence). MiXCR, run by TCRdb on the PCR reads, gives a single entry per CDR3 protein. The table lists approximately 670,000 distinct CDR3 sequences, about 20% of them singletons. A note on this clonotype: Germline and junction disagree at one end, which may indicate a read error.

J is TRBJ2-3 and V is TRBV27; 11 bases line up with TRBD2. Material: naive CD8+ T cells from blood, with Jurkat cell RNA spiked in. Documented subset: FACS-sorted CD8+CD4-CCR7+CD45RA+ naive T cells. This receptor was obtained from a human donor in good health. Some libraries in this study had Jurkat cell RNA spiked in. The CDR3 sequence: CASSPLAGATGTQYF. CDR3 in DNA: TGTGCCAGCAGTCCACTAGCGGGAGCTACAGGTACGCAGTATTTT.